The 21 T cell receptor beta chains in this list originate from one sample, sequenced in a study of cytomegalovirus exposure and HLA in healthy donors. The PCR contained 60 Vbeta and 13 Jbeta primers. Sequencing was performed with immunoSEQ multiplex PCR; in TCRdb, only in-frame clones are kept and a portion is missing. Of about 170,000 clones listed, roughly 85% are singletons. The sample consisted of PBMCs. These receptor sequences come from a boy younger than 10 in good health and CMV-seronegative.

V and J are TRBV6-6 and TRBJ1-2; TRBD1 agrees at 9 bases. The CDR3 loop spans 13 amino acids. V lost 6 bases, J lost 8 bases, and 7 bases stayed unmatched. Per germline, CDR1 MNHNY and CDR2 SVGAGI (reference sequence). The CDR3 loop is CASRPDRGEGYTF. The DNA for the CDR3 is TGTGCCAGCAGACCGGACAGGGGCGAAGGCTACACCTTC.

This clone was counted a single time. The chain joins TRBV7-9 to TRBJ1-2; 10 nucleotides align to TRBD1. The CDR3 covers 14 residues. The junction had 4 bases not matched to a gene; V was cut back by 1 base and J by 8 bases. The germline CDR1 and CDR2 sequences are SEHNR and FQNEAQ (reference sequence). In DNA form, the CDR3 reads TGTGCCAGCAGCTTAGGCTGGACAGGGGGAGGCTACACCTTC. It encodes CASSLGWTGGGYTF. Together with reference TRBV7-9 and TRBJ1-2, the CDR3 gives the full variable domain: DTGVSQNPRHKITKRGQNVTFRCDPISEHNRLYWYRQTLGQGPEFLTYFQNEAQLEKSRLLSDRFSAERPKGSFSTLEIQRTEQGDSAMYLCASSLGWTGGGYTFGSGTRLTVV.

The chain couples TRBV6-6 to TRBJ1-5, with 9 bases fitting TRBD1. Germline assignment: CDR1 MNHNY and CDR2 SVGAGI (reference sequence). V was clipped by 6 bases and J by 2 bases; unmatched bases: 8. The CDR3 is made up of 16 amino acids. This chain's CDR3 is CASRPQGAMGNQPQHF. The CDR3, as DNA: TGTGCCAGCAGACCACAGGGGGCGATGGGCAATCAGCCCCAGCATTTT.

The chain combines TRBV2 with TRBJ2-7; 8 positions agree with TRBD1. J was trimmed by 7 bases and V by 4 bases; bases with no gene match: 6. Per germline, CDR1 SNHLY and CDR2 FYNNEI. This CDR3 spans 13 amino acids. CDR3 protein: CASSVTGGREQYV. The CDR3 DNA reads TGTGCCAGCAGTGTAACAGGGGGTCGTGAGCAGTACGTC.

The rearrangement joins TRBV2 to TRBJ2-4; no clear D. Germline CDR1 SNHLY, CDR2 FYNNEI. Trimming pared 4 bases from V and 0 bases from J, leaving 7 bases between. The CDR3 covers 14 residues. CDR3 loop: CASSGHGAKNIQYF. The CDR3 DNA follows: TGTGCCAGCAGTGGGCATGGAGCCAAAAACATTCAGTACTTC.

This rearrangement joins TRBV19 to TRBJ2-2, with 7 positions matching TRBD1. CDR1 and CDR2 (germline): LNHDA, SQIVND (reference sequence). The CDR3 length is 15 residues. With 3 bases clipped from V and 4 bases from J, the junction kept 5 bases outside the gene matches. In DNA, the CDR3 is TGTGCCAGTAGTATTAAGGGGGCGACCACCGGGGAGCTGTTTTTT. Its translation: CASSIKGATTGELFF.

The table lists this clone with a count of one. The chain has TRBV11-2 and TRBJ2-5; D is unresolved. Trimming shortened V by 5 bases and J by 5 bases, and 15 bases separated the two germline ends. From germline, CDR1 is SGHAT and CDR2 FQNNGV. CDR3 size: 14 residues. Written as DNA, the CDR3 is TGTGCCAGCAGCCTCTATGGAGTCCGGGAGACCCAGTACTTC. Translated, it gives CASSLYGVRETQYF.

The chain carries TRBV9 and TRBJ1-4, with D tentatively TRBD1 (6 bases). Germline V gene sequence: CDR1 SGDLS, CDR2 YYNGEE. The CDR3 contains 15 residues. The V gene lost 0 bases and the J gene lost 8 bases, with 14 bases spanning the gap. The CDR3 region has the DNA TGTGCCAGCAGCGTAGAAGAGGGGGTACGAGAAAAACTGTTTTTT. Translated, it gives CASSVEEGVREKLFF.

The chain combines TRBV28 with TRBJ2-5, with 9 nucleotides matching TRBD2. Germline V lookup: CDR1 MDHEN, CDR2 SYDVKM. CDR3 length: 16 amino acids. V trimming: 2 bases; J trimming: 2 bases; junction bases outside the gene matches: 6. As DNA, the CDR3 is TGTGCCAGCAGTTTAGGGCTTGCGGGGGGGCAAGAGACCCAGTACTTC. Translated: CASSLGLAGGQETQYF.

The gene calls are TRBV7-9 and TRBJ1-1; D remains ambiguous. With 10 bases removed from V and 0 bases from J, the gap between germline ends came to 9 bases. The CDR3 has 12 amino acids. Germline V gives CDR1 SEHNR, CDR2 FQNEAQ (reference sequence). The CDR3 here is CATLGVNTEAFF. In nucleotides, the CDR3 is TGTGCCACCCTCGGGGTGAACACTGAAGCTTTCTTT.

This clone was recorded only once. The V and J genes are TRBV11-3 and TRBJ2-7; 14 bases align to TRBD2. The germline CDR1 and CDR2 sequences are SGHNT and YENEEA. The CDR3 length is 16 residues. The ends lost 5 bases at V and 1 base at J; junction bases unmatched: 4. The CDR3 spells CASSPGTSGRSYEQYF. The DNA for the CDR3 is TGTGCCAGCAGCCCCGGGACTAGCGGGAGATCCTACGAGCAGTACTTC.

A single count supports this clone. The gene calls are TRBV12-5 and TRBJ2-5, with 9 bases matching TRBD1. The V gene's germline CDR1 is LGHNT and CDR2 FRNRAP. CDR3 length equals 15 residues. The ends lost 1 base at V and 5 bases at J; junction bases unmatched: 5. The CDR3 DNA follows: TGTGCTAGTGGTTTGGGGACAGGGGATGGGGAGACCCAGTACTTC. Its translation is CASGLGTGDGETQYF.

V is TRBV7-7 and J is TRBJ2-2; 8 nucleotides line up with TRBD1. Germline-derived CDR1 and CDR2 are SSHAT and FNYEAQ (reference sequence). The V segment lost 5 bases and the J segment 6 bases; nucleotides outside the gene matches: 11. This CDR3 is 16 amino acids long. The CDR3 sequence is CASSTVRGQSPGELFF. The CDR3 DNA sequence: TGTGCCAGCAGCACAGTCAGGGGGCAGAGTCCCGGGGAGCTGTTTTTT.

The chain uses TRBV7-3 and TRBJ1-2, with 9 bases identical to TRBD1. CDR1 SGHTA and CDR2 FQGTGA come from the germline V gene. Trimming cost V 5 bases and J 4 bases; bases outside gene matches: 5. The CDR3 consists of 14 residues. CDR3 DNA sequence: TGTGCCAGCAGCCCAACAGGGGGCAGCTATGGCTACACCTTC. As protein: CASSPTGGSYGYTF.

This chain connects TRBV7-8 to TRBJ1-3; D unclear. Deletions cut 5 bases from V and 1 base from J, with 15 bases between. CDR1 and CDR2 from the germline V gene are SGHVS and FQNEAQ. This CDR3 has 16 residues. This chain's CDR3 is CASSLIVPGSGNTIYF. CDR3 bases: TGTGCCAGCAGCCTAATAGTCCCCGGGTCTGGAAACACCATATATTTT. The variable domain in full, with the rest retrieved from reference TRBV7-8 and TRBJ1-3, is GAGVSQSPRYKVAKRGQDVALRCDPISGHVSLFWYQQALGQGPEFLTYFQNEAQLDKSGLPSDRFFAERPEGSVSTLKIQRTQQEDSAVYLCASSLIVPGSGNTIYFGEGSWLTVV.

The chain couples TRBV27 to TRBJ1-1; D is ambiguous. With 6 bases removed from V and 2 bases from J, the gap between germline ends came to 13 bases. In germline, CDR1 is MNHEY, CDR2 SMNVEV (reference sequence). CDR3 size: 14 residues. DNA for the CDR3: TGTGCCAGCAGAAGGAGGCAGCTTAACACTGAAGCTTTCTTT. This codes for CASRRRQLNTEAFF.

The chain has TRBV11-2 and TRBJ1-2; D is possibly TRBD1 (5 bases). Trimming removed 0 bases from V and 10 bases from J, with 12 bases in between. The germline gives CDR1 SGHAT, CDR2 FQNNGV. The CDR3 runs 13 residues. CDR3 region: CASSLENRGIYTF. CDR3 bases: TGTGCCAGCAGCTTAGAAAATCGGGGGATCTACACCTTC.

This sequence joins TRBV19 and TRBJ2-2, with a weak D call TRBD1 (6 bases). The CDR3 is 14 residues long. V was cut by 0 bases and J by 8 bases, with 10 bases left in between. Germline-derived CDR1 and CDR2 are LNHDA and SQIVND (reference sequence). CDR3 in amino acids: CASSIDRGLGELFF. The CDR3 DNA is TGTGCCAGTAGTATAGACAGGGGTTTGGGGGAGCTGTTTTTT.

The rearrangement links TRBV29-1 to TRBJ2-1; 8 bases map to TRBD2. This CDR3 contains 15 residues. Germline V gene sequence: CDR1 SQVTM, CDR2 ANQGSEA. V gave up 7 bases and J gave up 7 bases; unmatched junction bases: 15. The CDR3 DNA reads as TGCAGCGCTGCTCAGCGGAGCGGGGGTAGTAATGAGCAGTTCTTC. Translating it yields CSAAQRSGGSNEQFF.

The gene calls are TRBV18 and TRBJ2-1; 10 bases are a match to TRBD2. The CDR3 is made up of 18 amino acids. The trim removed 0 bases at V and 2 bases at J, leaving 7 bases unmatched. The germline V gene has CDR1 KGHSH and CDR2 LQKENI. This CDR3 is CASSPPASGGPAYNEQFF. The CDR3 DNA follows: TGTGCCAGCTCACCACCGGCTAGCGGGGGACCCGCCTACAATGAGCAGTTCTTC.

For this clone: One junction end does not reproduce the germline sequence, and a read error may be involved. The identical CDR3 is also encoded by other nucleotide sequences in the sample. The J gene is TRBJ1-5, the V gene TRBV28; D is perhaps TRBD1 (5 bases). CDR3 length: 15 residues. Germline loops: CDR1 MDHEN, CDR2 SYDVKM. Written as DNA, the CDR3 is TGCGCCAGCAGAGGGGCCCTGGGCAGCAATCAGCCCCAGCATTTT. Its translation: CASRGALGSNQPQHF.